Sequencing of this TCR beta chain was carried out in a study of human T cells and chemical hapten exposure. On the study more broadly: Per-sample variation in TCR yield stemmed mainly from small pooled library volume differences.

Regarding time point: pre-sensitization, week 0. As to treatment: therapeutic diphenylcyclopropenone sensitization with weekly scalp DPC. Drawing of blood took place ahead of applying each patch test. This clonotype has more than one count but fewer than ten. Its antigen is not identified. One entry per CDR3 protein, called by TCRdb with MiXCR from the RACE reads. The sample lists a few hundred thousand distinct CDR3 sequences, roughly 6% occurring once. Study-wide findings and caveats: The formation of large CDR3 similarity clusters by expanded TCRs significantly exceeded that of controls.

CDR1 LGHNA and CDR2 YNFKEQ come from the germline V gene. This CDR3 is 16 amino acids long. Trimming stripped 0 bases from V and 0 bases from J, with 8 bases between. The V gene is TRBV4-2, the J gene TRBJ1-4, with unresolved D. The source of this sequence is a woman between 18 and 29 years old with alopecia areata. Some clones in this sample may be carry-over from other donors' samples. The sample was whole blood, taken in connection with sensitization to the hapten diphenylcyclopropenone (DPC). CDR3 sequence reads: CASSQEVAATNEKLFF. CDR3 coding DNA: TGTGCCAGCAGCCAAGAAGTGGCAGCAACTAATGAAAAACTGTTTTTT.